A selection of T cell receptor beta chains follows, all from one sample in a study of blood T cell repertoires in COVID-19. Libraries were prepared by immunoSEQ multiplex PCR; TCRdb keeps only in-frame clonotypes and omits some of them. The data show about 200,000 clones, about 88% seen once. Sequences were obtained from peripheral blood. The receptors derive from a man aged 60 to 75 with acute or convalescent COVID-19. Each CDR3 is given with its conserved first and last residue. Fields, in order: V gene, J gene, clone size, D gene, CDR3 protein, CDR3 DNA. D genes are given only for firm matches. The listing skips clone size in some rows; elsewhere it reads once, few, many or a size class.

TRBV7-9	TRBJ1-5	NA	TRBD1	CASSLVGQVNQPQHF	TGTGCCAGCAGCTTAGTTGGACAGGTAAATCAGCCCCAGCATTTT
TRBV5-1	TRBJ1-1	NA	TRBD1	CASSLAQGAAEAFF	TGCGCCAGCAGCTTGGCACAGGGGGCTGCTGAAGCTTTCTTT
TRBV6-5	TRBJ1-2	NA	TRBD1	CASSHAGGVGYTF	TGTGCCAGCAGTCACGCAGGGGGCGTTGGCTACACCTTC
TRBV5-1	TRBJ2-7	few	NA	CASSLGDGTYEQYF	TGCGCCAGTTCGCTAGGCGACGGAACCTACGAGCAGTACTTC
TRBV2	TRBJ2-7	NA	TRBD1	CAGTGNSYEQYF	TGTGCCGGGACAGGGAACTCCTACGAGCAGTACTTC
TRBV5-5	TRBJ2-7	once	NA	CASSLTTVRGLGYEQYF	TGTGCCAGCAGCTTGACCACCGTCCGGGGTTTGGGCTACGAGCAGTACTTC
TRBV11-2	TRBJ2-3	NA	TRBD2	CASSLGLAGIDTQYF	TGTGCCAGCAGCTTAGGGCTAGCGGGAATCGATACGCAGTATTTT
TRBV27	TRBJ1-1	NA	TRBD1	CASSPGTGRTTEAFF	TGTGCCAGCAGTCCCGGGACAGGCCGTACCACTGAAGCTTTCTTT
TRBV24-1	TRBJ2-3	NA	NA	CATRAGGTDTQYF	TGTGCCACCCGTGCCGGGGGCACAGATACGCAGTATTTT
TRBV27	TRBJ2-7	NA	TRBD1	CASSSGQGVRYEQYF	TGTGCCAGCAGTTCGGGACAGGGGGTGCGGTACGAGCAGTACTTC
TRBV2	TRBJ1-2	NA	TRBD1	CASRRDRGPDGYTF	TGTGCCAGCAGGAGGGACAGGGGGCCGGATGGCTACACCTTC
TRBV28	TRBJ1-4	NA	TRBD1	CASRRQGSLPEKLFF	TGTGCCAGCAGGAGACAGGGCTCGCTACCTGAAAAACTGTTTTTT
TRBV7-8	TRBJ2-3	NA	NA	CASSPPGRGIGDTQYF	TGTGCCAGCAGCCCACCGGGACGGGGGATCGGAGATACGCAGTATTTT
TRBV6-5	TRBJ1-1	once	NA	CASKKGMNTEAFF	TGTGCCAGCAAGAAGGGGATGAACACTGAAGCTTTCTTT
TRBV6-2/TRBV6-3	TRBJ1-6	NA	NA	CASSRDKRYYNSPLHF	TGTGCCAGCAGCCGGGACAAACGATACTATAATTCACCCCTCCACTTT
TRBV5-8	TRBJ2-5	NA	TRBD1	CASSIGQGQQETQYF	TGTGCCAGCAGCATCGGACAGGGACAACAAGAGACCCAGTACTTC
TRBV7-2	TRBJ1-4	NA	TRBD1	CASSLVGQVGTNEKLFF	TGTGCCAGCAGCTTAGTCGGACAGGTTGGCACTAATGAAAAACTGTTTTTT
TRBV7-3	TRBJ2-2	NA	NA	CASSPSNTGELFF	TGTGCCAGCAGCCCCTCGAACACCGGGGAGCTGTTTTTT
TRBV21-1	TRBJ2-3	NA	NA	CASSKGHGAGGATDTQYF	TGTGCCAGCAGCAAAGGACATGGTGCGGGGGGGGCGACAGATACGCAGTATTTT
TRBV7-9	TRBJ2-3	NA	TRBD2	CASRKTSGAADTQYF	TGTGCCAGCAGAAAGACTAGCGGGGCGGCAGATACGCAGTATTTT
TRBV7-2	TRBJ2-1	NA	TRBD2	CASSLPGLAGGRGEQFF	TGTGCCAGCAGCTTACCCGGACTAGCGGGGGGGCGAGGTGAGCAGTTCTTC
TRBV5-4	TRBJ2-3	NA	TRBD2	CASSYGGAGGTDTQYF	TGTGCCAGCAGCTACGGGGGGGCCGGGGGCACAGATACGCAGTATTTT
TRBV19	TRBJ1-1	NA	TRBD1	CASSAGQGNTEAFF	TGTGCCAGTAGTGCGGGACAGGGGAACACTGAAGCTTTCTTT
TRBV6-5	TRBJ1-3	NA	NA	CASSLMTGGNTIYF	TGTGCCAGCAGTCTGATGACAGGAGGAAACACCATATATTTT
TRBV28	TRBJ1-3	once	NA	CASSPQGSGNTIYF	TGTGCCAGCAGTCCCCAGGGAAGTGGAAACACCATATATTTT
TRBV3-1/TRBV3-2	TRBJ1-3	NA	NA	CASSQDGSAGDTIYF	TGTGCCAGCAGCCAAGACGGCAGTGCCGGGGACACCATATATTTT
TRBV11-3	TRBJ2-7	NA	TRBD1	CASSAGLGRGYEQYF	TGTGCCAGCAGCGCGGGCCTCGGCAGGGGGTATGAGCAGTACTTC
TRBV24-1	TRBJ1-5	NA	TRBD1	CATSESTGSNQPQHF	TGTGCCACCAGTGAGTCGACAGGGAGCAATCAGCCCCAGCATTTT
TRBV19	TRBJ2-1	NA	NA	CASSAQGFYNEQFF	TGTGCCAGTAGCGCCCAGGGATTCTACAATGAGCAGTTCTTC
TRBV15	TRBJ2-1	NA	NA	CATSRGGSSYNEQFF	TGTGCCACCAGCAGAGGGGGCAGCAGCTACAATGAGCAGTTCTTC
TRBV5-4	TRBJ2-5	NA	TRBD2	CASSLVLAGGETQYF	TGTGCCAGCAGCTTGGTTCTAGCGGGGGGAGAGACCCAGTACTTC
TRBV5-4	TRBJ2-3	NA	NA	CASSSELGRPRGDTQYF	TGTGCCAGCAGCTCGGAACTAGGACGCCCTCGAGGAGATACGCAGTATTTT
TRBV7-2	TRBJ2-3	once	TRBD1	CASSLGTGRTDTQYF	TGTGCCAGCAGCTTAGGGACAGGGAGGACAGATACGCAGTATTTT
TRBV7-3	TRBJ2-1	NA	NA	CASSLTRGEQFF	TGTGCCAGCAGCCTAACACGCGGTGAGCAGTTCTTC
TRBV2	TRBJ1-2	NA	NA	CASSEPRADLNYGYTF	TGTGCCAGCAGTGAACCGAGGGCAGATCTTAACTATGGCTACACCTTC
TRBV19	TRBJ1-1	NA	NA	CASSFTGRNTEAFF	TGTGCCAGTAGTTTCACCGGGAGGAACACTGAAGCTTTCTTT
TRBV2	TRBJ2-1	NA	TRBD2	CASKSGVGLNNEQFF	TGTGCCAGCAAAAGCGGGGTAGGACTGAACAATGAGCAGTTCTTC
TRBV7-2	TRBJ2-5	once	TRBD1	CASSPGGTGVETQYF	TGTGCCAGCAGCCCAGGTGGGACAGGGGTAGAGACCCAGTACTTC
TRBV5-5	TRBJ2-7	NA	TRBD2	CASSFRTSGGLSGKNEQYF	TGTGCCAGCAGCTTCCGGACTAGCGGGGGGCTTTCGGGGAAGAACGAGCAGTACTTC
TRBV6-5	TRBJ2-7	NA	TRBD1	CASRPLSGTGYEQYF	TGTGCCAGCAGGCCTCTTTCCGGGACAGGCTACGAGCAGTACTTC
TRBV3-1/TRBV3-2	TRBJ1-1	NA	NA	CASSQMGSGTEAFF	TGTGCCAGCAGCCAGATGGGTTCGGGGACTGAAGCTTTCTTT
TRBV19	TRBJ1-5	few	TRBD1	CASSMGGQGLYSNQPQHF	TGTGCCAGTAGTATGGGGGGACAGGGGCTTTATAGCAATCAGCCCCAGCATTTT
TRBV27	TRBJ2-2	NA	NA	CASSLYYDRNTGELFF	TGTGCCAGCAGTTTATATTATGACAGAAACACCGGGGAGCTGTTTTTT
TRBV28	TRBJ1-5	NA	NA	CASKEGDQPQHF	TGTGCCAGCAAGGAGGGTGATCAGCCCCAGCATTTT
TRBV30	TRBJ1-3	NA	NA	CAWSVNSGNTIYF	TGTGCCTGGAGTGTCAACTCTGGAAACACCATATATTTT